This T cell receptor (beta chain) was observed in a study of radiotherapy plus CTLA-4 blockade in lung cancer. The protocol was immunoSEQ multiplex PCR, while the TCRdb copy is restricted to in-frame clones and leaves out a portion. The sample includes approximately 67,000 clones, over 80% seen only once; the top ten take roughly 4%. The CDR3 covers 16 residues. The germline V gene has CDR1 MDHEN and CDR2 SYDVKM. The V segment lost 3 bases and the J segment 5 bases; nucleotides outside the gene matches: 12. The receptor was derived from a human donor with non-small cell lung cancer who had a partial response to radiotherapy plus ipilimumab. Sequences were derived from peripheral blood, sampled from a patient treated with radiotherapy plus ipilimumab. The rearrangement links TRBV28 to TRBJ2-5; 7 bases line up with TRBD1. CDR3 nucleotide sequence: TGTGCCAGCAGTTTGCCAACCGGGACAGAGAAGGAGACCCAGTACTTC. This translates into CASSLPTGTEKETQYF.